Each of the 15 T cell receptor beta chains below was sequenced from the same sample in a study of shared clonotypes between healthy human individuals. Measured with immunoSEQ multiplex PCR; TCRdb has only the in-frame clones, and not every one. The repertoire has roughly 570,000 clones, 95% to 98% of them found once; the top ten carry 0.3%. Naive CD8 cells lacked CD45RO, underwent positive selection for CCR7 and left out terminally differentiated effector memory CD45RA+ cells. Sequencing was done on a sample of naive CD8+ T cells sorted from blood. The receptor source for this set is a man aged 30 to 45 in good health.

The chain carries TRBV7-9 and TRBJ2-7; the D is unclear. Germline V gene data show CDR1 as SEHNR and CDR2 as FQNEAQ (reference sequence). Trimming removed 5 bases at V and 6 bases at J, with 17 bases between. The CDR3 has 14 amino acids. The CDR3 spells CASSGLRGLGEQYF. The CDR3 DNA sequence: TGTGCCAGCAGCGGCTTACGAGGTTTGGGCGAGCAGTACTTC.

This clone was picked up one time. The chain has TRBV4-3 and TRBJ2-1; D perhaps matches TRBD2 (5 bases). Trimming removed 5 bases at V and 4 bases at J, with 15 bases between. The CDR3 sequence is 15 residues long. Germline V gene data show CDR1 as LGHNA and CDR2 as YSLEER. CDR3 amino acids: CASSSLALDYNEQFF. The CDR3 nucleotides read TGCGCCAGCAGCTCTCTAGCCTTGGATTACAATGAGCAGTTCTTC.

This CDR3 reads CASSLAETSTDTQYF. CDR3 sequence (DNA): TGTGCCAGCAGCCTAGCGGAAACTAGCACAGATACGCAGTATTTT. V is TRBV5-5 and J is TRBJ2-3; 7 bases fit TRBD2. CDR3 length equals 15 residues. V was clipped by 4 bases and J by 0 bases; unmatched bases: 5. Germline V lookup: CDR1 SGHKS, CDR2 YYEKEE (reference sequence).

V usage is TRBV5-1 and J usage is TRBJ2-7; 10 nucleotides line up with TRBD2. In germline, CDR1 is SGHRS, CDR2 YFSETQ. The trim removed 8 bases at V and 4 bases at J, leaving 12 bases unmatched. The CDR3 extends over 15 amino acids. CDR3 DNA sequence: TGCGCCAGTAGTTGGACTAGCGGTATATCATACGAGCAGTACTTC. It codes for CASSWTSGISYEQYF.

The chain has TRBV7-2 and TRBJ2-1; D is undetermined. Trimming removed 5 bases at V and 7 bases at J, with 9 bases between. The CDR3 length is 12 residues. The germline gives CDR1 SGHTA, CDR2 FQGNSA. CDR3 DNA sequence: TGTGCCAGCAGCAAGGATCGGAATGAGCAGTTCTTC. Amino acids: CASSKDRNEQFF.

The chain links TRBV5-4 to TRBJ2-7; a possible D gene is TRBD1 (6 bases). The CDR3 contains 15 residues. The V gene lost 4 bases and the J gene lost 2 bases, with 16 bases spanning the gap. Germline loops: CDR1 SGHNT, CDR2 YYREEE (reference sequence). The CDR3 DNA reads TGTGCCAGCAGCCCTGGGCCAGGGGCGGCCTACGAGCAGTACTTC. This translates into CASSPGPGAAYEQYF.

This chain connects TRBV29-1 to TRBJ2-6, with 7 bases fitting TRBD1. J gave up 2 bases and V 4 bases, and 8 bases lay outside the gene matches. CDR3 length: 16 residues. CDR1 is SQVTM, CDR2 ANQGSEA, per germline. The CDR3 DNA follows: TGCAGCGTTGCCGGGGCGACAGGGACTGGGGCCAACGTCCTGACTTTC. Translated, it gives CSVAGATGTGANVLTF.

The CDR3 spells CAISESRDNQPQHF. The CDR3 coding sequence is TGTGCCATCAGTGAGTCGCGGGACAATCAGCCCCAGCATTTT. The genes are TRBV10-3 and TRBJ1-5; D gene uncertain. Deletions cut 0 bases from V and 3 bases from J, with 6 bases between. The CDR3 loop spans 14 amino acids. Germline V gene data show CDR1 as ENHRY and CDR2 as SYGVKD.

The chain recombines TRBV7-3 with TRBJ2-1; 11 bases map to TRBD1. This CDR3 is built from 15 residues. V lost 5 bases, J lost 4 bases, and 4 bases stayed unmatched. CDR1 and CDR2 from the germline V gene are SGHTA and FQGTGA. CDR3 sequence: CASSPGTGGYNEQFF. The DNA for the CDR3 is TGTGCCAGCAGCCCCGGGACAGGGGGTTACAATGAGCAGTTCTTC.

The CDR3 reads CASSLYFESGEQFF. As DNA, the CDR3 is TGTGCCAGCAGCTTATATTTCGAGTCCGGTGAGCAGTTCTTC. This chain joins TRBV11-2 and TRBJ2-1, with no clear D. CDR3 length: 14 residues. Trimming left V 2 bases short and J 9 bases short, with 14 bases between. CDR1 and CDR2 (germline): SGHAT, FQNNGV.

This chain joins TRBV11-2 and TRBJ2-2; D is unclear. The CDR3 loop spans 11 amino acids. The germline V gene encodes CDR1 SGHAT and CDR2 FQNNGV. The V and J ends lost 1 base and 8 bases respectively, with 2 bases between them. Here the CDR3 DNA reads TGTGCCAGCAGCTTAGTTGGGGAGCTGTTTTTT. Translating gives CASSLVGELFF.

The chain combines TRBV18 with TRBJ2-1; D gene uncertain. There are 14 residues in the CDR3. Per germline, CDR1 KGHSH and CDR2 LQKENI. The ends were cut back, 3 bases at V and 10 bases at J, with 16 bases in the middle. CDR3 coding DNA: TGTGCCAGCTCACCGAGCCCCTTCAAGGAAGAGCAGTTCTTC. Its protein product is CASSPSPFKEEQFF.

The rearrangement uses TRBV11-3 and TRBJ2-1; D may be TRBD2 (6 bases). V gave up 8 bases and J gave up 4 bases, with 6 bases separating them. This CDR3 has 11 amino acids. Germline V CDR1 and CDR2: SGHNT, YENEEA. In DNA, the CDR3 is TGTGCCAGCGGGGGGTACAATGAGCAGTTCTTC. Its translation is CASGGYNEQFF.

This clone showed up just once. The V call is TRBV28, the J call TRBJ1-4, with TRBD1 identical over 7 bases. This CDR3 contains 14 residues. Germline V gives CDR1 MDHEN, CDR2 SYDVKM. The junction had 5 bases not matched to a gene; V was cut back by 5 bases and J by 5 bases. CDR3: CASSPGTENEKLFF. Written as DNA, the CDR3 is TGTGCCAGCAGTCCCGGGACAGAGAATGAAAAACTGTTTTTT.

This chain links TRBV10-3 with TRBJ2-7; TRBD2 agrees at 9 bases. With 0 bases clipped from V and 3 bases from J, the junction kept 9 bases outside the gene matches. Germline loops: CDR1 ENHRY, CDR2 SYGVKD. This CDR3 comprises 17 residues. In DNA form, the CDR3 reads TGTGCCATCAGTGAGTCGGACGGGACTAGCAAGGACTACGAGCAGTACTTC. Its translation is CAISESDGTSKDYEQYF.